A selection of T cell receptor beta chains follows, all from one sample in a study of cytotoxic CD8 clonotypes in ibrutinib-treated CLL. The table came from immunoSEQ multiplex PCR; TCRdb's copy has only in-frame clones and leaves some out. This table holds about 85,000 clones, roughly 77% found once. Sequences were derived from PBMCs, sampled after 12 months of ibrutinib treatment. The receptors were sampled from a human donor with chronic lymphocytic leukemia. Both conserved end residues are part of each CDR3.

V gene,CDR3 protein
TRBV7-8,CASSLAMGEGGYTF
TRBV5-1,CASSLPPTDEQYF
TRBV7-9,CASSSRRTTNTGELFF
TRBV5-4,CASSLAPWGGGGSTDTQYF
TRBV7-9,CASSFPGQGLYEQYF
TRBV5-1,CASSPGPPDTQYF
TRBV6-6,CASSLPGLANEKLFF
TRBV7-2,CASRSGGSAGYEQYF
TRBV2,CASSWGNTEAFF
TRBV27,CASSFGQGDGETQYF
TRBV28,CASGGSGQGAHEQYF
TRBV6-6,CASTPGTDYGEQYF
TRBV4-2,CASSPSGTGWEKLFF
TRBV4-3,CASSPTRQGGYEQYF
TRBV2,CASSQGGYSNQPQHF
TRBV18,CASSPRATNEKLFF
TRBV4-2,CASSQDLSGVETQYF